Included here is one T cell receptor beta chain sequence, with context. The record originates from a study of radiotherapy plus CTLA-4 blockade in lung cancer. Trimming shortened V by 3 bases and J by 3 bases, and 9 bases separated the two germline ends. Looked up from germline, CDR1 is KGHSH and CDR2 is LQKENI. The CDR3 spans 14 residues. Libraries were prepared by immunoSEQ multiplex PCR; TCRdb keeps only in-frame clonotypes and omits some of them. Of around 70,000 clones detected, around 83% appear once; the ten largest clones hold less than 5%. Sample: peripheral blood, taken from a patient treated with radiotherapy plus ipilimumab. The V call is TRBV18, the J call TRBJ1-5, with D unclear. The clonotype was recovered from a human donor with non-small cell lung cancer who had a partial response to radiotherapy plus ipilimumab. CDR3 amino acids: CASSPFSANQPQHF. In nucleotides, the CDR3 is TGTGCCAGCTCACCTTTCAGCGCCAATCAGCCCCAGCATTTT.